This T cell receptor (beta chain) originates from a study of cytomegalovirus exposure and HLA in healthy donors. Study-wide points: Sequencing depth roughly uniform across donors was assumed in presence/absence analyses.

Regarding this clone: Antigen: not known.

This donor has no recorded CMV serostatus. Use of 60 Vbeta and 13 Jbeta primers characterized the PCR. Using immunoSEQ multiplex PCR, the repertoire was profiled, and TCRdb retains in-frame clones only, with some absent. Of more than 100,000 clones in the sample, around 77% are singletons; the top ten hold roughly 3.7%. The sample was PBMCs. This clonotype was sampled from a human donor in good health.

CDR3 nucleotide sequence: TGTGCCAGTAGTGGGACAGCACAAGAGCAGTACTTC. Its translation is CASSGTAQEQYF. The genes are TRBV19 and TRBJ2-5; 7 bases agree with TRBD1. V was clipped by 5 bases and J by 11 bases; unmatched bases: 8. Germline V gene data show CDR1 as LNHDA and CDR2 as SQIVND (reference sequence). The CDR3 has 12 amino acids.